This entry concerns a single T cell receptor beta chain. The data are from a study of blood T cell repertoires in COVID-19. Generated by immunoSEQ multiplex PCR, the TCRdb table keeps only in-frame clones and is missing some. The sample yields about 190,000 clones, approximately 90% seen once. Looked up from germline, CDR1 is SGHDN and CDR2 is FVKESK. This CDR3 is built from 17 residues. V dropped 0 bases and J dropped 5; count of bases not matched to a gene: 6. This receptor was taken from a woman between 35 and 50 years old who had recovered from COVID-19. Material: peripheral blood. The chain is built from TRBV14 and TRBJ2-3, with 12 bases that match TRBD2. The CDR3 here is CASSQDPSGRALDTQYF. The DNA of the CDR3 is TGTGCCAGCAGCCAAGATCCTAGCGGGAGGGCCCTAGATACGCAGTATTTT. The full variable domain, its missing parts supplied by reference TRBV14 and TRBJ2-3, is EAGVTQFPSHSVIEKGQTVTLRCDPISGHDNLYWYRRVMGKEIKFLLHFVKESKQDESGMPNNRFLAERTGGTYSTLKVQPAELEDSGVYFCASSQDPSGRALDTQYFGPGTRLTVL.